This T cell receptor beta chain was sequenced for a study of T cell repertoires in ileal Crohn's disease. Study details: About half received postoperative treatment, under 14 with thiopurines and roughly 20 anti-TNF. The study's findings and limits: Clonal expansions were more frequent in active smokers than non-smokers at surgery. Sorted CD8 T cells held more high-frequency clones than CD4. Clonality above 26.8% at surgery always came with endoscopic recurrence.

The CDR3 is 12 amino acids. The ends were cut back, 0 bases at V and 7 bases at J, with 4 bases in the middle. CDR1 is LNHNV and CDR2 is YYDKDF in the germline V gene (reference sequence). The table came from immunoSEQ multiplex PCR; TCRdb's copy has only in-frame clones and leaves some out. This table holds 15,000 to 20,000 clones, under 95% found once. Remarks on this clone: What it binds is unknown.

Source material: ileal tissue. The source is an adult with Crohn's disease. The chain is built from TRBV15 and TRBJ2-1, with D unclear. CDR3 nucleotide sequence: TGTGCCACCAGCAGAGATAGTAATGAGCAGTTCTTC. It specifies CATSRDSNEQFF.